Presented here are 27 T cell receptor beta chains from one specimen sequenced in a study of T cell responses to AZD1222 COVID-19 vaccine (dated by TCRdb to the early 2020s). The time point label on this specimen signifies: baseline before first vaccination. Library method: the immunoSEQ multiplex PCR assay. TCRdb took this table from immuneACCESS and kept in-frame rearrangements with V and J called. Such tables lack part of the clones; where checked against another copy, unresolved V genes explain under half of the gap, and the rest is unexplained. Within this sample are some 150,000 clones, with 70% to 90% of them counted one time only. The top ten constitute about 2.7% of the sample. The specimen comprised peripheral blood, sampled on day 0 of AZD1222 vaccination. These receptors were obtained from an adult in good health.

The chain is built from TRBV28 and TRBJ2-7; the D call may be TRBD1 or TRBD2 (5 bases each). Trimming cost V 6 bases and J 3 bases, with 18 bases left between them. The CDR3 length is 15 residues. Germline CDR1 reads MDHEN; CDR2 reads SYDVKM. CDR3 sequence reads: CASRDGTSVFYEQYF. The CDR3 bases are TGTGCCAGCAGAGACGGGACGTCCGTCTTCTACGAGCAGTACTTC. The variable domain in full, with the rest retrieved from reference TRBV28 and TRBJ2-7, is DVKVTQSSRYLVKRTGEKVFLECVQDMDHENMFWYRQDPGLGLRLIYFSYDVKMKEKGDIPEGYSVSREKKERFSLILESASTNQTSMYLCASRDGTSVFYEQYFGPGTRLTVT.

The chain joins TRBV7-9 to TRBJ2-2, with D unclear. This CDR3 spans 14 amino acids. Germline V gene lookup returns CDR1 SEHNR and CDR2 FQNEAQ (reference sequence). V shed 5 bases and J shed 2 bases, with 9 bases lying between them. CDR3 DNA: TGTGCCAGCAGCCCAAGGCCTAACACCGGGGAGCTGTTTTTT. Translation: CASSPRPNTGELFF. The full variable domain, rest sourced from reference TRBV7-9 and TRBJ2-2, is DTGVSQNPRHKITKRGQNVTFRCDPISEHNRLYWYRQTLGQGPEFLTYFQNEAQLEKSRLLSDRFSAERPKGSFSTLEIQRTEQGDSAMYLCASSPRPNTGELFFGEGSRLTVL.

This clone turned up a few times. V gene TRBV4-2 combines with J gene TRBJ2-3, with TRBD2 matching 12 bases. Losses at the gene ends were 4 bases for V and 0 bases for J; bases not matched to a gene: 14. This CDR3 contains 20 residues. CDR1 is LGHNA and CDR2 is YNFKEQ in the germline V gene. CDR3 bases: TGTGCCAGCAGCCGGAGGGCTAGCGGGAGGGCTGCAAGTAGCACAGATACGCAGTATTTT. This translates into CASSRRASGRAASSTDTQYF.

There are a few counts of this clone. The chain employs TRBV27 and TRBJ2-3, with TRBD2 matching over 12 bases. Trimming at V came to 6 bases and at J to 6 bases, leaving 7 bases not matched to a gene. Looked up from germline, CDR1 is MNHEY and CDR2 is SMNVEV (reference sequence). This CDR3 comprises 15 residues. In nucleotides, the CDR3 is TGTGCCAGCAGGGGACTAGCGGGTCGTGGGGATACGCAGTATTTT. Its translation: CASRGLAGRGDTQYF.

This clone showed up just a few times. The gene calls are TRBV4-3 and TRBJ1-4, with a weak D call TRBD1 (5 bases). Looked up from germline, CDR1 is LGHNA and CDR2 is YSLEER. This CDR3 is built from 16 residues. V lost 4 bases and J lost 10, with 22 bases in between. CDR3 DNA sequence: TGCGCCAGCAGCCGAGACGGGACCTCAGAGGGAGGAAAACTGTTTTTT. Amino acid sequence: CASSRDGTSEGGKLFF.

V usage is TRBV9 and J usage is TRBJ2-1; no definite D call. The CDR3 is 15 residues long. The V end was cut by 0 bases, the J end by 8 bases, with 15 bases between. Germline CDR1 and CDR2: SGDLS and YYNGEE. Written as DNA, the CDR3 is TGTGCCAGCAGCGTAGGAACTATTCAATTTGATGAGCAGTTCTTC. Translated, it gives CASSVGTIQFDEQFF.

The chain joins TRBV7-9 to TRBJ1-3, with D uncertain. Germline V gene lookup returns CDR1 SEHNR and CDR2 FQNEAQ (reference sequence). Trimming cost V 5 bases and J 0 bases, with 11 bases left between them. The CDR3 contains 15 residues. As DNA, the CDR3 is TGTGCCAGCAGCCAACAGCTAGTCTCTGGAAACACCATATATTTT. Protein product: CASSQQLVSGNTIYF.

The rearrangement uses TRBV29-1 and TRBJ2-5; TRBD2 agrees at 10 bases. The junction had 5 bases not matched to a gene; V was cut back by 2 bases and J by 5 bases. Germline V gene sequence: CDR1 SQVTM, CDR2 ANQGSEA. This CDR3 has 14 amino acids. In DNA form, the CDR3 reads TGCAGCGTTGAACGTAGCGGGGGGAGGGAGACCCAGTACTTC. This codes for CSVERSGGRETQYF.

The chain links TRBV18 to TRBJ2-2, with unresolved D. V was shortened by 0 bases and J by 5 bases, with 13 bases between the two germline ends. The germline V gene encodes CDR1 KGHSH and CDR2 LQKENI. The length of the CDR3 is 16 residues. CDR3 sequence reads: CASSPPWPRRTGELFF. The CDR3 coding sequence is TGTGCCAGCTCACCACCATGGCCCCGTCGGACCGGGGAGCTGTTTTTT.

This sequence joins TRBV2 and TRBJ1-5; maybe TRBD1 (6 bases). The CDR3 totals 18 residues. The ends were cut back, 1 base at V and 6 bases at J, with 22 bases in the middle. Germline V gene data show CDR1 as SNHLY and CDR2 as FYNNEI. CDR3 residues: CASSEDFGRQAVTQPQHF. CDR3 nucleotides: TGTGCCAGCAGTGAAGATTTTGGCAGACAGGCGGTTACTCAGCCCCAGCATTTT. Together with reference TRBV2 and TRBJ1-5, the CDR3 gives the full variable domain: EPEVTQTPSHQVTQMGQEVILRCVPISNHLYFYWYRQILGQKVEFLVSFYNNEISEKSEIFDDQFSVERPDGSNFTLKIRSTKLEDSAMYFCASSEDFGRQAVTQPQHFGDGTRLSIL.

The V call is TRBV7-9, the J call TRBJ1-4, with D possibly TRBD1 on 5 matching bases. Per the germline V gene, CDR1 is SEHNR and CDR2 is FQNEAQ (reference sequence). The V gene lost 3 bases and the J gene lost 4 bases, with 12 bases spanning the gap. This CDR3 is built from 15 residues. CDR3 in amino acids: CASSLTDRFNEKLFF. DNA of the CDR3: TGTGCCAGCAGCTTGACCGACAGATTTAATGAAAAACTGTTTTTT.

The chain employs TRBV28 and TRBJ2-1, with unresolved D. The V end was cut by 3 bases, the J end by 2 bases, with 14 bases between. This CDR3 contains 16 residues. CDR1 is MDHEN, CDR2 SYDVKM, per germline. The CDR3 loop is CASSFLAIVTYNEQFF. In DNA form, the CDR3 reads TGTGCCAGCAGTTTTCTGGCGATCGTAACCTACAATGAGCAGTTCTTC. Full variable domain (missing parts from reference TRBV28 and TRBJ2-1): DVKVTQSSRYLVKRTGEKVFLECVQDMDHENMFWYRQDPGLGLRLIYFSYDVKMKEKGDIPEGYSVSREKKERFSLILESASTNQTSMYLCASSFLAIVTYNEQFFGPGTRLTVL.

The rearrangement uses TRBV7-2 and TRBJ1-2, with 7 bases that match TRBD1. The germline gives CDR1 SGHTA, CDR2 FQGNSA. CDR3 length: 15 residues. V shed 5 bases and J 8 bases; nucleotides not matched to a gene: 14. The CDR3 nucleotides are TGTGCCAGCAGCCCGCCTGACAGGGTAATAGGGGGCTACACCTTC. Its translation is CASSPPDRVIGGYTF.

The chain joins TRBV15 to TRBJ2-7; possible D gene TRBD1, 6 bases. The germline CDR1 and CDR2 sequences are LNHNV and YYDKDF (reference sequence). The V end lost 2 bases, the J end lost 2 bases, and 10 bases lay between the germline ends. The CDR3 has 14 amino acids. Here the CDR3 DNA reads TGTGCCACCAGCAGATCCGGACAGCCCTACGAGCAGTACTTC. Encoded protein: CATSRSGQPYEQYF.

This CDR3 reads CAWSVDRRNSPLHF. For the CDR3, the DNA is TGTGCCTGGAGTGTAGACAGGCGAAATTCACCCCTCCACTTT. This chain uses TRBV30 with TRBJ1-6, with D maybe TRBD1 (6 bases). The V end was cut by 0 bases, the J end by 7 bases, with 10 bases between. The CDR3 contains 14 residues. Germline CDR1 reads GTSNPN; CDR2 reads SVGIG (reference sequence).

The CDR3 DNA reads TGTGCCAGCAGCTGGGAGGGAGGCTACACCTTC. This codes for CASSWEGGYTF. V and J are TRBV7-9 and TRBJ1-2; unclear D gene. CDR3 size: 11 residues. The V gene's germline CDR1 is SEHNR and CDR2 FQNEAQ (reference sequence). V was shortened by 4 bases and J by 8 bases, with 8 bases between the two germline ends.

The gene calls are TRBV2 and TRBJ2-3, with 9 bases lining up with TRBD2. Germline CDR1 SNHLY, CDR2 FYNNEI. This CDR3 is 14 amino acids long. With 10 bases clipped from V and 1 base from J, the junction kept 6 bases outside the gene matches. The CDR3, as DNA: TGTGCCAACCTAGCGGGGATCCGCACAGATACGCAGTATTTT. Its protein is CANLAGIRTDTQYF.

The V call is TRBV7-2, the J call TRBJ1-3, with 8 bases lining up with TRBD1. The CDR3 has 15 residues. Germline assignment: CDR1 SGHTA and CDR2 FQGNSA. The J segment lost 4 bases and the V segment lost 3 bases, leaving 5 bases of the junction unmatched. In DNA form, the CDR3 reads TGTGCCAGCAGCTTTCGACAGGGGTCGGGAAACACCATATATTTT. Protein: CASSFRQGSGNTIYF.

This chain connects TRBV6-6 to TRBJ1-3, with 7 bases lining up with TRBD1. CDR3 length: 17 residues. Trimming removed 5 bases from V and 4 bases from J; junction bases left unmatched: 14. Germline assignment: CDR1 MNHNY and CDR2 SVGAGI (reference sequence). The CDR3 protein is CASSRPHVGQPGNTIYF. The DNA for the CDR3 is TGTGCCAGCAGTCGCCCACATGTGGGACAGCCCGGAAACACCATATATTTT.

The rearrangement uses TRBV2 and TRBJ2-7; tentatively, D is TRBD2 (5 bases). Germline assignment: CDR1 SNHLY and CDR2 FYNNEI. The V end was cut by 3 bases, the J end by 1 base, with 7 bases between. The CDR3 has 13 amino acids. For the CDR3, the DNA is TGTGCCAGCAGTGAGGAGGCTTCCTACGAGCAGTACTTC. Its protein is CASSEEASYEQYF.

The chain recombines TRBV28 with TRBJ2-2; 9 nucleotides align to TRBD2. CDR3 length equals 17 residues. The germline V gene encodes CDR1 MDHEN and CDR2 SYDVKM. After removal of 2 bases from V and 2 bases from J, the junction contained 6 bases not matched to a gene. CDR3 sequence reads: CASSLGRLAENTGELFF. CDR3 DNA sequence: TGTGCCAGCAGTTTAGGGAGACTAGCGGAAAACACCGGGGAGCTGTTTTTT. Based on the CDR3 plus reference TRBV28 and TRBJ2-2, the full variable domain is DVKVTQSSRYLVKRTGEKVFLECVQDMDHENMFWYRQDPGLGLRLIYFSYDVKMKEKGDIPEGYSVSREKKERFSLILESASTNQTSMYLCASSLGRLAENTGELFFGEGSRLTVL.

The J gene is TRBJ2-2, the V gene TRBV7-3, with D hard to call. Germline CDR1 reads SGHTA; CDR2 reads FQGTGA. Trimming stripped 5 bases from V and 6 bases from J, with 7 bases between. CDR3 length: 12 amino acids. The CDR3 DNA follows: TGTGCCAGCAGCCAGGTGCCCGGGGAGCTGTTTTTT. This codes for CASSQVPGELFF.

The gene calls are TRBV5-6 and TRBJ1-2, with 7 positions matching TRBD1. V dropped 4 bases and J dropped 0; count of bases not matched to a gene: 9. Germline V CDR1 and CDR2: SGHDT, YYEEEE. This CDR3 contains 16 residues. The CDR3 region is CASSLGTAKANYGYTF. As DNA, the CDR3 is TGTGCCAGCAGCCTTGGGACAGCAAAAGCTAACTATGGCTACACCTTC. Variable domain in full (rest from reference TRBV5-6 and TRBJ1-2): DAGVTQSPTHLIKTRGQQVTLRCSPKSGHDTVSWYQQALGQGPQFIFQYYEEEERQRGNFPDRFSGHQFPNYSSELNVNALLLGDSALYLCASSLGTAKANYGYTFGSGTRLTVV.

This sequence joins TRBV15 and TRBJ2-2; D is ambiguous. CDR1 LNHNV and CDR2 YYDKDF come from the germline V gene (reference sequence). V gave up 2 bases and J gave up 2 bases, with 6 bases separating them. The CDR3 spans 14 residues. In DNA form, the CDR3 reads TGTGCCACCAGCAGACAGGTTAACACCGGGGAGCTGTTTTTT. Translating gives CATSRQVNTGELFF.

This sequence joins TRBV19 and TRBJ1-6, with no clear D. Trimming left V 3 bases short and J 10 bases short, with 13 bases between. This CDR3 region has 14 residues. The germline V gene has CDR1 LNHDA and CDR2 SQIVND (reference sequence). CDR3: CASSIPGRGSPLHF. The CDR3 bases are TGTGCCAGTAGTATCCCGGGTCGGGGATCACCCCTCCACTTT.

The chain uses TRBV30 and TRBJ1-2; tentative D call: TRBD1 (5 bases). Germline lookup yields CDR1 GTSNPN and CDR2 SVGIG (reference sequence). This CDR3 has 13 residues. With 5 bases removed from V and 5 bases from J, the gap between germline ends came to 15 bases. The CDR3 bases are TGTGCCTGGGGGGCCGGGGATGTATATGGCTACACCTTC. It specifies CAWGAGDVYGYTF.

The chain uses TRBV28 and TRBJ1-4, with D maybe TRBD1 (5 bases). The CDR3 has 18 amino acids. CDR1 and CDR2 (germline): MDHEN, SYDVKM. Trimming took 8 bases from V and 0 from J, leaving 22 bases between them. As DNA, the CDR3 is TGTGCCAGCGGCACAAGGGGCGGCCCTTGGGCAACTAATGAAAAACTGTTTTTT. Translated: CASGTRGGPWATNEKLFF.